The 29 T cell receptor beta chains in this list originate from one sample, sequenced in a study of spatial heterogeneity in lung cancer. Each CDR3 protein is one row after TCRdb ran MiXCR on the 5' RACE reads. The data show 10,000 to 15,000 distinct CDR3 sequences, about 3.9% seen once. The time point here: sample taken at primary tumor resection. Whole RNA obtained from tumor, nontumor lung or frozen PBMC underwent sequencing without sorting. The source was PBMCs, collected at surgery. These receptor sequences come from a male donor with early-stage non-small cell lung cancer.

This clonotype was detected many times. This beta chain lies outside the target of a library built for alpha chains; its clone size means little. The chain has TRBV28 and TRBJ2-1, with 13 positions matching TRBD2. V was pared by 4 bases and J by 15 bases, with 9 bases of the junction left unmatched. The CDR3 covers 14 residues. Germline lookup yields CDR1 MDHEN and CDR2 SYDVKM. The CDR3 spells CASSSAGLAGSLFF. The CDR3 region has the DNA TGTGCCAGCAGTTCAGCGGGACTAGCGGGGAGTCTGTTCTTC.

This clonotype has more than one count but fewer than ten. Since it is a stray read in a library aimed at alpha chains, this beta chain has a size that is not meaningful. The V gene is TRBV5-4, the J gene TRBJ2-5, with a possible D match to TRBD1 (6 bases). CDR3 size: 14 residues. The V gene's germline CDR1 is SGHNT and CDR2 YYREEE (reference sequence). V dropped 4 bases and J dropped 0 bases, with 10 bases sitting between them. CDR3 sequence: CASSPRQDQETQYF. DNA of the CDR3: TGTGCCAGCAGCCCCCGACAGGACCAAGAGACCCAGTACTTC.

This clonotype was recorded a few times. Little can be read into the size of this beta chain, an off-target read in a library designed for alpha chains. The rearrangement uses TRBV5-5 and TRBJ2-7, with D perhaps TRBD2 (5 bases). The CDR3 sequence is 14 residues long. With 4 bases removed from V and 0 bases from J, the gap between germline ends came to 11 bases. CDR1 is SGHKS, CDR2 YYEKEE, per germline (reference sequence). DNA of the CDR3: TGTGCCAGCAGCACGGAGGCACACTCCTACGAGCAGTACTTC. This sequence encodes CASSTEAHSYEQYF.

The table lists this clonotype with many counts. This beta chain is a stray sequence in a library constructed for alpha chains; its clone size is not meaningful. The chain joins TRBV7-9 to TRBJ1-2, with a possible D match to TRBD1 (5 bases). CDR3 length: 16 amino acids. V was trimmed by 0 bases and J by 3 bases, leaving 14 bases between them. CDR1 is SEHNR and CDR2 is FQNEAQ in the germline V gene (reference sequence). This chain's CDR3 is CASSLAPQGLDYGYTF. The CDR3, as DNA: TGTGCCAGCAGCTTAGCTCCTCAGGGCCTCGACTATGGCTACACCTTC.

There are many counts of this clonotype. Since the library was made to target alpha chains, this beta chain is a stray read and its abundance is not meaningful. This chain connects TRBV20-1 to TRBJ2-5; 13 nucleotides align to TRBD2. The CDR3 runs to 15 residues. The germline CDR1 and CDR2 sequences are DFQATT and SNEGSKA (reference sequence). J lost 4 bases, V lost 3 bases, and 5 bases had no gene match. Written as DNA, the CDR3 is TGCAGTGCTAGCCGCGGACTAGCGGGAGTAGAGACCCAGTACTTC. Translated, it gives CSASRGLAGVETQYF.

Many counts were recorded for this clonotype. This beta chain slipped into a library made for alpha chains as a stray read, so its size is not meaningful. The chain joins TRBV7-8 to TRBJ2-1; 14 nucleotides line up with TRBD2. Per the germline V gene, CDR1 is SGHVS and CDR2 is FQNEAQ. Trimming took 5 bases from V and 8 from J; bases not matched to a gene: 5. This CDR3 contains 15 residues. CDR3 DNA sequence: TGTGCCAGCAGCGTGGGGACTAGCGGGAGCCATGAGCAGTTCTTC. Its translation: CASSVGTSGSHEQFF.

This clonotype was detected ten times or more. The library was built for alpha chains, so this beta chain is an off-target read and its size means little. The chain has TRBV28 and TRBJ2-1; D gene unclear. This CDR3 region has 12 residues. Trimming left V 2 bases short and J 9 bases short, with 8 bases between. CDR1 is MDHEN, CDR2 SYDVKM, per germline. The CDR3 sequence is CASSLTSAEQFF. The CDR3 coding sequence is TGTGCCAGCAGTTTAACCTCTGCTGAGCAGTTCTTC.

There are many counts of this clonotype. This beta chain was picked up by a library intended for alpha chains and is off target, so its count carries little meaning. The chain has TRBV18 and TRBJ1-1; 7 bases fit TRBD1. CDR3 length equals 12 residues. The germline CDR1 and CDR2 sequences are KGHSH and LQKENI. With 5 bases clipped from V and 3 bases from J, the junction kept 0 bases outside the gene matches. In DNA, the CDR3 is TGTGCCAGCTCAGACAGGGACACTGAAGCTTTCTTT. Translated: CASSDRDTEAFF.

This clonotype was detected many times. This beta chain appears as a stray read in a library generated for alpha chains; its size is not informative. The chain recombines TRBV11-1 with TRBJ2-7; no firm D call. The germline V gene encodes CDR1 SGHAT and CDR2 FQDESV (reference sequence). The V end lost 2 bases, the J end lost 1 base, and 9 bases lay between the germline ends. This CDR3 contains 14 residues. CDR3 nucleotide sequence: TGTGCCAGCAGCTTATGGCCGAGGTCCTACGAGCAGTACTTC. Translating gives CASSLWPRSYEQYF.

There are many counts of this clonotype. This beta chain turned up in a library designed for alpha chains; as an off-target read, its abundance says little. The chain couples TRBV28 to TRBJ1-2, with TRBD1 as a possible D gene (5 bases). V dropped 4 bases and J dropped 4 bases, with 19 bases sitting between them. The CDR3 covers 16 residues. CDR1 is MDHEN and CDR2 is SYDVKM in the germline V gene. The CDR3 nucleotides read TGTGCCAGCAGTTCCGTTGGCGGGGGTGATGGCTATGGCTACACCTTC. As protein: CASSSVGGGDGYGYTF.

This clonotype was observed a few times. With the library built for alpha chains, this beta chain is off target and its frequency is not meaningful. The chain is built from TRBV6-4 and TRBJ2-2; D is ambiguous. CDR1 and CDR2 (germline): MRHNA, SNTAGT. V lost 3 bases, J lost 0 bases, and 11 bases lay in between. The CDR3 runs 16 residues. The DNA of the CDR3 is TGTGCCAGCAGTGATGATCAAGGGACGAACACCGGGGAGCTGTTTTTT. It translates to CASSDDQGTNTGELFF.

This clonotype was counted at least ten times. For a library built for alpha chains, this beta chain is a stray read; little rests on its size. The chain uses TRBV9 and TRBJ2-3; D perhaps matches TRBD2 (5 bases). CDR1 and CDR2 (germline): SGDLS, YYNGEE. V lost 7 bases, J lost 6 bases, and 21 bases lay in between. The CDR3 spans 15 residues. The CDR3 loop reads CASRSLALYPDTQYF. DNA for the CDR3: TGTGCCAGCCGGTCGTTAGCGCTTTACCCGGATACGCAGTATTTT.

This clonotype was detected many times. This beta chain is a stray read from a library made for alpha chains; its abundance is not meaningful. The chain is built from TRBV7-8 and TRBJ2-5; possible D gene TRBD1, 5 bases. Germline CDR1 and CDR2: SGHVS and FQNEAQ. Trimming took 5 bases from V and 2 from J, leaving 12 bases between them. The CDR3 consists of 14 residues. DNA for the CDR3: TGTGCCAGCAGCCCAAAACCAGGGCAAGAGACCCAGTACTTC. This sequence encodes CASSPKPGQETQYF.

This clonotype appeared many times. Because the library targeted alpha chains, this beta chain is an off-target read whose size means little. V gene TRBV4-3 combines with J gene TRBJ2-3, with D possibly TRBD1 on 5 matching bases. The germline V gene has CDR1 LGHNA and CDR2 YSLEER. Trimming stripped 1 base from V and 2 bases from J, with 10 bases between. This CDR3 contains 15 residues. The CDR3 coding sequence is TGCGCCAGCAGCCAAGGCGCAGGGCTCACAGATACGCAGTATTTT. Translation gives CASSQGAGLTDTQYF.

This clonotype was detected ten times or more. The size of this beta chain means little, since it is a stray read in a library made for alpha chains. The V and J genes are TRBV4-3 and TRBJ2-2; no clear D. Between the trimmed V and J ends, which lost 1 base and 6 bases, there was a span of 12 bases. The CDR3 extends over 15 amino acids. Germline V gene data show CDR1 as LGHNA and CDR2 as YSLEER. The CDR3 loop is CASSQAGHIAGELFF. CDR3 nucleotide sequence: TGCGCCAGCAGCCAAGCCGGGCATATCGCCGGGGAGCTGTTTTTT.

This clonotype was picked up many times. This beta chain is a stray read from a library made for alpha chains; its abundance is not meaningful. V usage is TRBV6-2 or TRBV6-3 and J usage is TRBJ1-2; no reliable D call. The CDR3 spans 14 residues. Germline-derived CDR1 and CDR2 are MNHEY and SVGEGT. Trimming took off 1 base at V and 2 bases at J, with 8 bases between the two ends. The CDR3: CASSYFSANYGYTF. The CDR3 region has the DNA TGTGCCAGCAGTTACTTCTCAGCGAACTATGGCTACACCTTC.

This clonotype was detected many times. Since the library was made to target alpha chains, this beta chain is a stray read and its abundance is not meaningful. The chain employs TRBV20-1 and TRBJ2-1, with D possibly being TRBD1 or TRBD2 (5 bases each). The germline CDR1 and CDR2 sequences are DFQATT and SNEGSKA (reference sequence). The germline V and J ends were trimmed by 7 bases and 3 bases, with 19 bases remaining between them. The CDR3 extends over 15 amino acids. The CDR3 sequence is CSGGSGAAYYNEQFF. For the CDR3, the DNA is TGCAGTGGGGGGAGCGGAGCGGCATACTACAATGAGCAGTTCTTC.

With respect to this clonotype: An end of the junction does not agree with germline; a read error may underlie this. This beta chain appears as a stray read in a library generated for alpha chains; its size is not informative. The chain joins TRBV7-9 to TRBJ2-7, with 7 bases aligning to TRBD1. Germline CDR1 reads SEHNR; CDR2 reads FQNEAQ (reference sequence). The CDR3 length is 16 residues. The CDR3 nucleotides read TGTGTCAGCACCTTCCACAGGGGAGTTGTCCCCCACGAGCAGTACTTC. Protein: CVSTFHRGVVPHEQYF. Full variable domain (missing parts from reference TRBV7-9 and TRBJ2-7): DTGVSQNPRHKITKRGQNVTFRCDPISEHNRLYWYRQTLGQGPEFLTYFQNEAQLEKSRLLSDRFSAERPKGSFSTLEIQRTEQGDSAMYLCVSTFHRGVVPHEQYFGPGTRLTVT.

The sample holds many counts of this clonotype. The library was built for alpha chains, so this beta chain is an off-target read and its size means little. The chain carries TRBV3-1 and TRBJ2-7; D is uncertain. This CDR3 has 12 residues. Germline V gene lookup returns CDR1 LGHDT and CDR2 YNNKEL (reference sequence). The ends were cut back, 1 base at V and 8 bases at J, with 9 bases in the middle. The CDR3 coding sequence is TGTGCCAGCAGCCAAGGAGGCCAGAAGCAGTACTTC. It encodes CASSQGGQKQYF.

This clonotype came up many times. This beta chain represents an off-target read in a library built for alpha chains; its size is of limited meaning. The chain has TRBV28 and TRBJ2-5; the D is unclear. The CDR3 consists of 13 residues. V gave up 4 bases and J gave up 5 bases, with 11 bases separating them. CDR1 MDHEN and CDR2 SYDVKM come from the germline V gene. CDR3 in DNA: TGTGCCAGCAGTTCTCCACAAGTGGAGACCCAGTACTTC. Amino acid sequence: CASSSPQVETQYF.

The table lists this clonotype with many counts. This beta chain is a stray read from a library made for alpha chains; its abundance is not meaningful. CDR3 bases: TGTGCCAGCAGCCAAAACCCCCTCAATGAGCAGTTCTTC. Translating gives CASSQNPLNEQFF. The chain carries TRBV14 and TRBJ2-1; no clear D. Germline CDR1 and CDR2: SGHDN and FVKESK. Trimming removed 2 bases from V and 6 bases from J, with 8 bases in between. CDR3 size: 13 residues.

This clonotype has a count of ten or more. This beta chain is a stray read from a library made for alpha chains; its abundance is not meaningful. V usage is TRBV2 and J usage is TRBJ2-6; maybe TRBD1 (6 bases). Germline loops: CDR1 SNHLY, CDR2 FYNNEI. Trimming removed 6 bases at V and 0 bases at J, with 9 bases between. The CDR3 contains 15 residues. This CDR3 reads CASSNRASGANVLTF. CDR3 sequence (DNA): TGTGCCAGCAGCAACAGGGCCTCTGGGGCCAACGTCCTGACTTTC. Variable domain in full (rest from reference TRBV2 and TRBJ2-6): EPEVTQTPSHQVTQMGQEVILRCVPISNHLYFYWYRQILGQKVEFLVSFYNNEISEKSEIFDDQFSVERPDGSNFTLKIRSTKLEDSAMYFCASSNRASGANVLTFGAGSRLTVL.

This clonotype was observed a handful of times. Little can be read into the size of this beta chain, an off-target read in a library designed for alpha chains. CDR3 sequence: CASSPLGTGEREQYF. CDR3 coding DNA: TGTGCCAGCTCCCCGCTTGGGACAGGGGAACGCGAGCAGTACTTC. The chain links TRBV18 to TRBJ2-7, with TRBD1 matching 10 bases. The CDR3 runs to 15 residues. V trimming: 6 bases; J trimming: 6 bases; junction bases outside the gene matches: 11. Germline CDR1 is KGHSH and CDR2 is LQKENI.

This clonotype was seen repeatedly, ten times or more. The size of this beta chain means little, since it is a stray read in a library made for alpha chains. This sequence joins TRBV6-5 and TRBJ2-3; D uncertain. Between the trimmed V and J ends, which lost 2 bases and 3 bases, there was a span of 6 bases. The CDR3 is 13 residues long. Germline lookup yields CDR1 MNHEY and CDR2 SVGAGI. The CDR3 reads CASSYPGTDTQYF. CDR3 bases: TGTGCCAGCAGTTACCCAGGAACAGATACGCAGTATTTT.

This clonotype showed up many times. For a library built for alpha chains, this beta chain is a stray read; little rests on its size. V and J are TRBV28 and TRBJ1-2, with TRBD1 identical over 11 bases. The CDR3 spans 13 residues. V dropped 10 bases and J dropped 8; count of bases not matched to a gene: 9. Per germline, CDR1 MDHEN and CDR2 SYDVKM. The CDR3: CATTFGTGGGYTF. DNA of the CDR3: TGTGCCACCACCTTTGGGACAGGGGGAGGCTACACCTTC.

This clonotype was seen at least ten times. This beta chain is an unintended read in a library built for alpha chains; its size means little. The chain recombines TRBV12-3 or TRBV12-4 with TRBJ2-5; maybe TRBD2 (6 bases). This CDR3 has 13 residues. Trimming removed 4 bases from V and 3 bases from J, with 9 bases in between. The CDR3 loop reads CASSSGGKETQYF. The CDR3 DNA reads TGTGCCAGCAGTTCTGGGGGGAAAGAGACCCAGTACTTC.

This clonotype was counted ten times or more. The library was prepared for alpha chains; this beta chain is a stray read, so its frequency means little. The rearrangement uses TRBV5-6 and TRBJ2-4; the D gene could be TRBD1 or TRBD2 (5 bases each). Trimming pared 0 bases from V and 0 bases from J, leaving 7 bases between. The germline V gene has CDR1 SGHDT and CDR2 YYEEEE. The CDR3 extends over 15 amino acids. The CDR3 reads CASSLEGTAKNIQYF. The CDR3 DNA is TGTGCCAGCAGCTTGGAAGGGACAGCCAAAAACATTCAGTACTTC.

In its sample, this clonotype was seen many times. Since the library was made to target alpha chains, this beta chain is a stray read and its abundance is not meaningful. This chain uses TRBV2 with TRBJ2-1; TRBD2 matches 8 bases. V lost 8 bases to trimming and J lost 8 bases; unmatched junction nucleotides: 8. Per germline, CDR1 SNHLY and CDR2 FYNNEI. The CDR3 runs 13 residues. CDR3 amino acids: CASALASGHEQFF. The CDR3 coding sequence is TGTGCCAGCGCATTGGCTAGCGGGCATGAGCAGTTCTTC.

This clonotype was counted ten times or more. This beta chain is an off-target read within a library intended for alpha chains, so its frequency means little. V gene TRBV9 combines with J gene TRBJ1-6; TRBD1 matches at 10 bases. The ends lost 3 bases at V and 3 bases at J; junction bases unmatched: 3. Germline V gene sequence: CDR1 SGDLS, CDR2 YYNGEE. The CDR3 spans 16 residues. This CDR3 is CASSGGQGNYNSPLHF. CDR3 in DNA: TGTGCCAGCAGCGGGGGACAGGGGAACTATAATTCACCCCTCCACTTT.